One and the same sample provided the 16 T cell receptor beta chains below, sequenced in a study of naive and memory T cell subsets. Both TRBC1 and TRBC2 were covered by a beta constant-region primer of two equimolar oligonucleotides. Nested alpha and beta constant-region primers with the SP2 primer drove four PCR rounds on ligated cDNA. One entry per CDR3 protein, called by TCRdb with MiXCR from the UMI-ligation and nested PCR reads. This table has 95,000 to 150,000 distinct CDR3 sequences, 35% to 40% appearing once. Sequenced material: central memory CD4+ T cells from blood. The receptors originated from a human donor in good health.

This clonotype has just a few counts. The CDR3 spells CSAQRGERYADTQYF. The CDR3 DNA sequence: TGCAGTGCTCAGAGGGGGGAGCGGTATGCCGATACGCAGTATTTT. The chain carries TRBV20-1 and TRBJ2-3; D assignment may be TRBD1 or TRBD2 (6 bases each). CDR1 and CDR2 (germline): DFQATT, SNEGSKA (reference sequence). The germline V and J ends were trimmed by 5 bases and 6 bases, with 21 bases remaining between them. The CDR3 is made up of 15 amino acids.

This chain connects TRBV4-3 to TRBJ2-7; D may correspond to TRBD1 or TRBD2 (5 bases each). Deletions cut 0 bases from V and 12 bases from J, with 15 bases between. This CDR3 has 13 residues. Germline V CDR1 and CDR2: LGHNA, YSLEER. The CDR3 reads CASSQDLGVEVYF. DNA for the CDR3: TGCGCCAGCAGCCAAGATTTGGGGGTAGAGGTGTACTTC.

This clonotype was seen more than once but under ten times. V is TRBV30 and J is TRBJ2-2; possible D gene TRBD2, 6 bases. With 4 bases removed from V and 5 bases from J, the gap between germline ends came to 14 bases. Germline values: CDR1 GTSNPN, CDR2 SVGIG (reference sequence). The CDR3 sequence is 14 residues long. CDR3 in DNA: TGTGCCTGGACTGGGAGGTCGGGGACCGGGGAGCTGTTTTTT. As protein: CAWTGRSGTGELFF.

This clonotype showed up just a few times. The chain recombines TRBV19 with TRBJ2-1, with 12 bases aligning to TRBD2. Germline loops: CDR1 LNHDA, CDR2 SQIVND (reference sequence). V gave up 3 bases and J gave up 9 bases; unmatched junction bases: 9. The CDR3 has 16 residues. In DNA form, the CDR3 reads TGTGCCAGTAGTATTGGCAGTACACTAGCGGGAGGTGAGCAGTTCTTC. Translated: CASSIGSTLAGGEQFF.

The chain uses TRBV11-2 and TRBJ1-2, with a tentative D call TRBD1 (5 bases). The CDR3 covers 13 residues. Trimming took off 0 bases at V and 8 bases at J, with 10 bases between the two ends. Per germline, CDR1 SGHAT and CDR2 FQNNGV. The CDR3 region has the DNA TGTGCCAGCAGCTTAGAAGGGACCGGGGGCTACACCTTC. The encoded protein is CASSLEGTGGYTF.

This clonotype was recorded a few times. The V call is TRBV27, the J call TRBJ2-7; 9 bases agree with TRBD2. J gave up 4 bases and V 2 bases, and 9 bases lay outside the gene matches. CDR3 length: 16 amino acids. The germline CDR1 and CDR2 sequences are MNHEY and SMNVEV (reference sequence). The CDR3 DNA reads TGTGCCAGCAGTTTACTGGCTAGCGGGACGGGTTACGAGCAGTACTTC. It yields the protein CASSLLASGTGYEQYF.

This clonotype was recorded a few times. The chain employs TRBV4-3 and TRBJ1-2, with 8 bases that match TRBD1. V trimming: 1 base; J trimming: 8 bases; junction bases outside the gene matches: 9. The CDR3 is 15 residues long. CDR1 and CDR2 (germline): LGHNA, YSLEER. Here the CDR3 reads CASSQATRGLDGYTF. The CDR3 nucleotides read TGCGCCAGCAGCCAAGCTACCAGGGGGCTAGACGGCTACACCTTC.

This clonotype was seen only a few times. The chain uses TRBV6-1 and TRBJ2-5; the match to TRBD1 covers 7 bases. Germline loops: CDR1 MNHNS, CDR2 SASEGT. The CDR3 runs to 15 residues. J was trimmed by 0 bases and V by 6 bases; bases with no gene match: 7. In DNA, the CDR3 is TGTGCCAGCAGCTGGGGACAGTCGTACCAAGAGACCCAGTACTTC. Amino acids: CASSWGQSYQETQYF.

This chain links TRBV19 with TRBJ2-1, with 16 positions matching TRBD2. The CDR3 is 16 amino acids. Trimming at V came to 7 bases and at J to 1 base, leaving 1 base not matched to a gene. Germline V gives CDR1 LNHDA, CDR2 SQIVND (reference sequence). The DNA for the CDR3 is TGTGCCAGTATGGGACTAGCGGGAGGGTCCTACAATGAGCAGTTCTTC. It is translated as CASMGLAGGSYNEQFF.

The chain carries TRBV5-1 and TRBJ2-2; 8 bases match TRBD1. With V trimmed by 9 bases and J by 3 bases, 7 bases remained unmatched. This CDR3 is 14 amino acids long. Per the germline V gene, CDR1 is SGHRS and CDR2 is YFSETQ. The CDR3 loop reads CATERTGYTGELFF. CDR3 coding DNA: TGCGCCACCGAGAGGACAGGGTACACCGGGGAGCTGTTTTTT.

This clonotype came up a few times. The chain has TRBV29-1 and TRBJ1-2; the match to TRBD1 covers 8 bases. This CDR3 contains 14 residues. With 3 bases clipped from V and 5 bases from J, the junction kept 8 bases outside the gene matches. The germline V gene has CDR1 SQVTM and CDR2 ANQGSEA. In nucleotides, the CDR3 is TGCAGCGTTGAGGCTGGACAGGGACCATATGGCTACACCTTC. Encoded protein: CSVEAGQGPYGYTF.

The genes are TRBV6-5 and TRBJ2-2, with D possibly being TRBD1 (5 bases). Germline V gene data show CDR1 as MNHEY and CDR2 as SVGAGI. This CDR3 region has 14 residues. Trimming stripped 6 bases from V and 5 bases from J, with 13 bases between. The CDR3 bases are TGTGCCAGCAGAATTGCAGGGCAGACCGGGGAGCTGTTTTTT. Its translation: CASRIAGQTGELFF.

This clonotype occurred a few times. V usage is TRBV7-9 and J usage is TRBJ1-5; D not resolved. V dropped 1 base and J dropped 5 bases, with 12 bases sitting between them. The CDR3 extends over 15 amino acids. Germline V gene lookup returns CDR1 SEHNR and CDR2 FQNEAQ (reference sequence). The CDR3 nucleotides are TGTGCCAGCAGCTTAGGAGCTGCCACCCATCAGCCCCAGCATTTT. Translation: CASSLGAATHQPQHF. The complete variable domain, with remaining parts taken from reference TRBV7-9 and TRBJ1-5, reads DTGVSQNPRHKITKRGQNVTFRCDPISEHNRLYWYRQTLGQGPEFLTYFQNEAQLEKSRLLSDRFSAERPKGSFSTLEIQRTEQGDSAMYLCASSLGAATHQPQHFGDGTRLSIL.

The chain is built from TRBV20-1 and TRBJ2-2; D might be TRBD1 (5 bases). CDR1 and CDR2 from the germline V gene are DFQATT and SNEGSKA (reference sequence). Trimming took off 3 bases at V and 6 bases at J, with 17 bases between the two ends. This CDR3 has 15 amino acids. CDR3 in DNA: TGCAGTGCTAGCAATAGCCAGGGTATGGCCGGGGAGCTGTTTTTT. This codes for CSASNSQGMAGELFF.

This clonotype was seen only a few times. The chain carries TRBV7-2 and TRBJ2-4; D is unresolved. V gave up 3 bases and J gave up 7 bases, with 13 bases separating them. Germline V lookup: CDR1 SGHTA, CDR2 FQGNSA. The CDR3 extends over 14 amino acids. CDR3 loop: CASSLGPGRNIQYF. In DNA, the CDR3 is TGTGCCAGCAGCTTGGGCCCCGGACGGAACATTCAGTACTTC.

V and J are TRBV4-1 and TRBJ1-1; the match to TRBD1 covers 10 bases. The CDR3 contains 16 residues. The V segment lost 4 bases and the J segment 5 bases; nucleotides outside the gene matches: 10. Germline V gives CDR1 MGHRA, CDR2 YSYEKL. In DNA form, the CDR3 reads TGCGCCAGCAGCCGCCTAGGCGGGACAGGGGCAACTGAAGCTTTCTTT. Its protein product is CASSRLGGTGATEAFF.